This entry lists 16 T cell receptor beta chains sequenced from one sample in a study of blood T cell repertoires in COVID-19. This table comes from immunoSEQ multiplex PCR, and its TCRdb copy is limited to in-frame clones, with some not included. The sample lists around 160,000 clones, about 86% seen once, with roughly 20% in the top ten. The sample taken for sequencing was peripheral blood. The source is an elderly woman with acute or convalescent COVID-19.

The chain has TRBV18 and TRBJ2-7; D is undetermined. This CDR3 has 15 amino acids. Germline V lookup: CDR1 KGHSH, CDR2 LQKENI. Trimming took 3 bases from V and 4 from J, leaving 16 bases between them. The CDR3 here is CASSPGLLGPYEQYF. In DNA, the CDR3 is TGTGCCAGCTCACCTGGGTTGCTGGGCCCGTACGAGCAGTACTTC.

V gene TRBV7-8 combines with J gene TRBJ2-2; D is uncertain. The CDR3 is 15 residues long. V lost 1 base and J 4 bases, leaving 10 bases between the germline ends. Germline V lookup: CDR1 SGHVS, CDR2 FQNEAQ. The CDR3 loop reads CASSLGRRGTGELFF. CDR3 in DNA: TGTGCCAGCAGCTTAGGACGGAGAGGCACCGGGGAGCTGTTTTTT.

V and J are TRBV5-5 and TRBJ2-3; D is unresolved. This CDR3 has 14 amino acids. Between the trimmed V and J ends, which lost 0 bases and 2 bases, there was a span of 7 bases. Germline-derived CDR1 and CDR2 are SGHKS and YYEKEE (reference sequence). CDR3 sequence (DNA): TGTGCCAGCAGCTTGGAACAGTACACAGATACGCAGTATTTT. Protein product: CASSLEQYTDTQYF.

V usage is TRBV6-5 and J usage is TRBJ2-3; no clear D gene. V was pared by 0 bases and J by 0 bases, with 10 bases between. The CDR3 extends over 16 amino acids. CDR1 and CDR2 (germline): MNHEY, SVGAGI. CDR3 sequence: CASSYSRLSSTDTQYF. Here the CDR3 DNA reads TGTGCCAGCAGTTACTCGAGGTTATCTAGCACAGATACGCAGTATTTT.

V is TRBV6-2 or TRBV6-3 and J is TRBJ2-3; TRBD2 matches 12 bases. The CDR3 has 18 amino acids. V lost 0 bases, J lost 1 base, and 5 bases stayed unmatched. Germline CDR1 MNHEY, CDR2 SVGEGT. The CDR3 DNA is TGTGCCAGCAGTTACTCGGTGACTAGCGGGGGTCGCACAGATACGCAGTATTTT. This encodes CASSYSVTSGGRTDTQYF.

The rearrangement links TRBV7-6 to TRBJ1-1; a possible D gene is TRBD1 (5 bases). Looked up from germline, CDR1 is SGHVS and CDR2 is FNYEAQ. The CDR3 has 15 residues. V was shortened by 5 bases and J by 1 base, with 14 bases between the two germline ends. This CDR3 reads CASSQAFTGNTEAFF. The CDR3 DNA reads TGTGCCAGCAGCCAGGCCTTCACAGGGAACACTGAAGCTTTCTTT.

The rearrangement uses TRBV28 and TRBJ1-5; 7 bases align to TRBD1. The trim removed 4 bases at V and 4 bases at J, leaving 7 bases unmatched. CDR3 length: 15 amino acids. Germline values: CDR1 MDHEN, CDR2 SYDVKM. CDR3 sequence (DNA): TGTGCCAGCAGTTCGATACAGGGGAGAAATCAGCCCCAGCATTTT. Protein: CASSSIQGRNQPQHF.

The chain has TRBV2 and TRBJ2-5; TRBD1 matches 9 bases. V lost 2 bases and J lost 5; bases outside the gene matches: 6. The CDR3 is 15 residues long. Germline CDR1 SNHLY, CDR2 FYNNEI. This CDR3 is CASSERTGVFETQYF. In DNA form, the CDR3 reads TGTGCCAGCAGTGAAAGGACAGGGGTCTTTGAGACCCAGTACTTC.

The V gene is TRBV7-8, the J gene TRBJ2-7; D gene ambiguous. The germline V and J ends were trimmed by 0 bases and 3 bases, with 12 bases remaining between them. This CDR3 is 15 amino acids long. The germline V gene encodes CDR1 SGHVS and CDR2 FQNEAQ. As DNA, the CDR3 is TGTGCCAGCAGCTTAGCTAGCCCCATAATCTACGAGCAGTACTTC. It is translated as CASSLASPIIYEQYF.

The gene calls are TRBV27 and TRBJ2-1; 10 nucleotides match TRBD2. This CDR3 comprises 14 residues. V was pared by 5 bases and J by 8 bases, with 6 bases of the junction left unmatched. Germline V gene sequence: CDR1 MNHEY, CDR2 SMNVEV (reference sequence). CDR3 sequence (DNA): TGTGCCAGCAGTGCCGGACTAGCGGTGGATGAGCAGTTCTTC. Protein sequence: CASSAGLAVDEQFF.

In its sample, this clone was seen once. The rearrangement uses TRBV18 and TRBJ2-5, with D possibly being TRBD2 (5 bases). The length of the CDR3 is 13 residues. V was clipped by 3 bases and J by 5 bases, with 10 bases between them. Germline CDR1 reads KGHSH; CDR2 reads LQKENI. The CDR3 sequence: CASSPSTGETQYF. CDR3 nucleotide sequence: TGTGCCAGCTCACCGAGTACGGGGGAGACCCAGTACTTC.

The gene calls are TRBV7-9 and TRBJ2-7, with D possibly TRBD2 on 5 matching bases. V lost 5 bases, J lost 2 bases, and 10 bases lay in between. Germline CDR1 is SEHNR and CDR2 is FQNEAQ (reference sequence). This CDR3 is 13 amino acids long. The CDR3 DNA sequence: TGTGCCAGCAGCCCGCCGGAGGCCTACGAGCAGTACTTC. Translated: CASSPPEAYEQYF.

In nucleotides, the CDR3 is TGTGCCACCGAATCCCGCACTGCCGGGGAGCTGTTTTTT. This sequence encodes CATESRTAGELFF. The V gene is TRBV2, the J gene TRBJ2-2, with no clear D. V was shortened by 10 bases and J by 6 bases, with 15 bases between the two germline ends. CDR3 length equals 13 residues. The germline gives CDR1 SNHLY, CDR2 FYNNEI.

CDR3 sequence reads: CASSRELADTQYF. The CDR3 coding sequence is TGTGCCAGCTCCCGGGAATTAGCAGATACGCAGTATTTT. This sequence joins TRBV5-6 and TRBJ2-3, with D perhaps TRBD2 (5 bases). Trimming took off 7 bases at V and 4 bases at J, with 13 bases between the two ends. CDR1 and CDR2 from the germline V gene are SGHDT and YYEEEE. CDR3 length equals 13 residues. Supplemented by reference TRBV5-6 and TRBJ2-3, the full variable domain reads DAGVTQSPTHLIKTRGQQVTLRCSPKSGHDTVSWYQQALGQGPQFIFQYYEEEERQRGNFPDRFSGHQFPNYSSELNVNALLLGDSALYLCASSRELADTQYFGPGTRLTVL.

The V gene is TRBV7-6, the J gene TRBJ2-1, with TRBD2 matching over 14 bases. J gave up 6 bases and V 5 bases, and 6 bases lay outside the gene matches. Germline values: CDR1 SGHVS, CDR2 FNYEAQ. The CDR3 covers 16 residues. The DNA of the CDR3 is TGTGCCAGCAGCCGACCGGGACTAGCGGGAGCCAATGAGCAGTTCTTC. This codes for CASSRPGLAGANEQFF.

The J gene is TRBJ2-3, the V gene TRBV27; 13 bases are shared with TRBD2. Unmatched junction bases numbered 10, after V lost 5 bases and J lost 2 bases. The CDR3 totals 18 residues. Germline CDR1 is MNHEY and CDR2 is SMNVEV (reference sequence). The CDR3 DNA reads TGTGCCAGCAGTCCGTCCCGACTAGCGGGGGGCCTCACAGATACGCAGTATTTT. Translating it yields CASSPSRLAGGLTDTQYF.